Given below is one T cell receptor (beta chain) in context. Its antigen is unknown. Sorting with CD45RO/CCR7/CD25/CD127/CD95/CD27 yielded naive, central memory, regulatory and stem-like memory CD4+ cells. Isolated RNA was reverse transcribed in full, so expressed TCRB transcripts were sequenced. Sequenced by immunoSEQ multiplex PCR; TCRdb stores in-frame clones only, minus some. The sample carries roughly 400,000 clones, about 14% recorded once. These data originate in a study of beta chain features in type 1 diabetes. Study-level findings and limits: Sequencing of cDNA might inflate the share of cells that strongly express TCR. The naive, central memory and Treg TCRB repertoires showed an apparent similarity that was greater among patients than among healthy donors.

V lost 6 bases and J 6 bases, leaving 11 bases between the germline ends. Germline CDR1 and CDR2: MNHEY and SVGAGI. The CDR3 totals 13 residues. The sample consisted of naive CD4+ T cells from blood. V and J are TRBV6-5 and TRBJ2-2, with a weak D call TRBD1 (5 bases). This sequence was found in a young woman in good health. Written as DNA, the CDR3 is TGTGCCAGCAGGACGCAGGGTCCCGGGGAGCTGTTTTTT. As protein: CASRTQGPGELFF.